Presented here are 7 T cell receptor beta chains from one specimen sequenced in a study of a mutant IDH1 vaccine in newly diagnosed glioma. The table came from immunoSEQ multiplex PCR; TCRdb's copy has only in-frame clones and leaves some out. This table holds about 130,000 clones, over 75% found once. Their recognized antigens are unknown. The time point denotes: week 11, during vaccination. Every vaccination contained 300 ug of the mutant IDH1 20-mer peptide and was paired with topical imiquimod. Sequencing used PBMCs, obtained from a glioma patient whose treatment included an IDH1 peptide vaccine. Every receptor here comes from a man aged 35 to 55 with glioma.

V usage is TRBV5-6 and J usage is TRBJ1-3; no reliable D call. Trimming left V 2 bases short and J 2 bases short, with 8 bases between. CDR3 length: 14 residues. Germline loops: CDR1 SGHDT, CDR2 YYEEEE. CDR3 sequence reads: CASSFPLPGNTIYF. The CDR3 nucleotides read TGTGCCAGCAGCTTCCCCCTCCCTGGAAACACCATATATTTT.

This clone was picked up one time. CDR3 amino acids: CATSRVGGRDTEAFF. CDR3 coding DNA: TGTGCCACCAGCAGAGTGGGAGGGCGGGACACTGAAGCTTTCTTT. The genes are TRBV15 and TRBJ1-1, with D uncertain. V was pared by 1 base and J by 3 bases, with 12 bases between. This CDR3 spans 15 amino acids. Germline V gives CDR1 LNHNV, CDR2 YYDKDF (reference sequence).

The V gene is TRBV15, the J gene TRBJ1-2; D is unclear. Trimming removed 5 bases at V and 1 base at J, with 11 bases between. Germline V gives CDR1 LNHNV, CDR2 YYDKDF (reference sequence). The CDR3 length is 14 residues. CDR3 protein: CATSGGPDNYGYTF. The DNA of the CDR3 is TGTGCCACCAGCGGAGGACCTGATAACTATGGCTACACCTTC.

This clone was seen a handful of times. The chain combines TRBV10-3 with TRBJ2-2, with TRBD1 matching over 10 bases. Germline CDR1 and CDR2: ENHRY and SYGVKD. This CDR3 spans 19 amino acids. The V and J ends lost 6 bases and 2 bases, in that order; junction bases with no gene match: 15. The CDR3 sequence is CAIRDTRGTGVINTGELFF. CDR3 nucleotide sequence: TGTGCCATCAGAGATACCCGAGGGACAGGGGTCATTAACACCGGGGAGCTGTTTTTT.

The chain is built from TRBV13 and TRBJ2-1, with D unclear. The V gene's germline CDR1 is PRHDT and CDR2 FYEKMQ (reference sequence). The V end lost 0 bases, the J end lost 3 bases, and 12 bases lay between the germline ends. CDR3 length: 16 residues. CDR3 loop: CASSLGLRAVYNEQFF. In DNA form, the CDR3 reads TGTGCCAGCAGCTTAGGCCTAAGGGCGGTCTACAATGAGCAGTTCTTC.

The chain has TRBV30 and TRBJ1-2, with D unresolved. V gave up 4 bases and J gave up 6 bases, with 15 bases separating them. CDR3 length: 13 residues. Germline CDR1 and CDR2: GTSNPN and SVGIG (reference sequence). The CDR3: CAWKETMAHGYTF. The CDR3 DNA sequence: TGTGCCTGGAAAGAGACGATGGCTCATGGCTACACCTTC.

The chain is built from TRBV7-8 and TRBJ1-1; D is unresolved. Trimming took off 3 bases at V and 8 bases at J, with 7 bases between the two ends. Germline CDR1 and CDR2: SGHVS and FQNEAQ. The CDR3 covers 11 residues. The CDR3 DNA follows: TGTGCCAGCAGCTTCTGGGGAGAAGCTTTCTTT. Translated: CASSFWGEAFF.